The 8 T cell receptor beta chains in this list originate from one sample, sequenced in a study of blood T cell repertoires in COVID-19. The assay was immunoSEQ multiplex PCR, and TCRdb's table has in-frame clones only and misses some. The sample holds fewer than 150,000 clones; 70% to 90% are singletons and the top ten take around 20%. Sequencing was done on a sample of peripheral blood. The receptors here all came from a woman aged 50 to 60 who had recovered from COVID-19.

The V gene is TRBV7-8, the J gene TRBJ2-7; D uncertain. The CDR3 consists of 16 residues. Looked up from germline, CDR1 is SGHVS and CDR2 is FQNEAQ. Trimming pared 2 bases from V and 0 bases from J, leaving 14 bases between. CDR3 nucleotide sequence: TGTGCCAGCAGCTTAATTTCCACTCACGTCTCCTACGAGCAGTACTTC. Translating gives CASSLISTHVSYEQYF. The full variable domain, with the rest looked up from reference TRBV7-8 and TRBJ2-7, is GAGVSQSPRYKVAKRGQDVALRCDPISGHVSLFWYQQALGQGPEFLTYFQNEAQLDKSGLPSDRFFAERPEGSVSTLKIQRTQQEDSAVYLCASSLISTHVSYEQYFGPGTRLTVT.

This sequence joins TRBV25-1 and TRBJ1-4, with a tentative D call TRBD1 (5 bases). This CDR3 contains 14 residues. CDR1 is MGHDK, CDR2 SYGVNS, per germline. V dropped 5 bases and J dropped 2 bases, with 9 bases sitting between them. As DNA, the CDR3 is TGTGCCAGCAGTCTGGGGGGGACTAATGAAAAACTGTTTTTT. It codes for CASSLGGTNEKLFF. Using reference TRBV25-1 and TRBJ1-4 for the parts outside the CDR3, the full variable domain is EADIYQTPRYLVIGTGKKITLECSQTMGHDKMYWYQQDPGMELHLIHYSYGVNSTEKGDLSSESTVSRIRTEHFPLTLESARPSHTSQYLCASSLGGTNEKLFFGSGTQLSVL.

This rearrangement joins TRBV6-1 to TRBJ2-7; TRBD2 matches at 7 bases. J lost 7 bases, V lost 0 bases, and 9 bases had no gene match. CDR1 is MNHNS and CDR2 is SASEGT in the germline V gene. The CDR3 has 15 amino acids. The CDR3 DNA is TGTGCCAGCAGTGAAGCCCGGGAGGCCCCAGGGGAGCAGTACTTC. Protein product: CASSEAREAPGEQYF.

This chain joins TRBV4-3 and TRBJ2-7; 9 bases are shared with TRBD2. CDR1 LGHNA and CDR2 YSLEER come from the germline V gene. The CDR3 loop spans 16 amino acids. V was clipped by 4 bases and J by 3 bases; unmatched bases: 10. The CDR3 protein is CASSRSTSGAFYEQYF. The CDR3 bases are TGCGCCAGCAGCCGCTCGACTAGCGGTGCCTTCTACGAGCAGTACTTC.

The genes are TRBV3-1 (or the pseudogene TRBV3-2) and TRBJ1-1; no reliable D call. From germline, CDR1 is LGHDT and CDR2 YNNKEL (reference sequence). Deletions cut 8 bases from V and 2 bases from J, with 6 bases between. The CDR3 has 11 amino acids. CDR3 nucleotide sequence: TGTGCCAGCCGAGGTAACACTGAAGCTTTCTTT. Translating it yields CASRGNTEAFF.

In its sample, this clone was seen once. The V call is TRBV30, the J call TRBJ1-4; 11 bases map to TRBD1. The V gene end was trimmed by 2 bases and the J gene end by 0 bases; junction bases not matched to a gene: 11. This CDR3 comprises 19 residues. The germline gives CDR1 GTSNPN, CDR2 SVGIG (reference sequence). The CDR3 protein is CAWSTTFRDRGTTNEKLFF. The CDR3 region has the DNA TGTGCCTGGAGTACAACTTTTCGGGACAGGGGGACAACTAATGAAAAACTGTTTTTT.

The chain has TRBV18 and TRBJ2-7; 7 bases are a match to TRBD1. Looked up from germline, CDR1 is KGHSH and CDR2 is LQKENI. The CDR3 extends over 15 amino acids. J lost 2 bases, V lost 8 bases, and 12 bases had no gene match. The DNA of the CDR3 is TGTGCCAGCACCCCCCAGGGGGTGGTTGCCTACGAGCAGTACTTC. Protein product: CASTPQGVVAYEQYF.

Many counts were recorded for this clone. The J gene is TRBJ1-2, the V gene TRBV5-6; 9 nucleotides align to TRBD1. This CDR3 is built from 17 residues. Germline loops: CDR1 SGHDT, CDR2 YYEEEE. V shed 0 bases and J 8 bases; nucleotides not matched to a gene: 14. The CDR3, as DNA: TGTGCCAGCAGCTTGGGCGGTTTCGGGACAGGGACCTTCGGCTACACCTTC. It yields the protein CASSLGGFGTGTFGYTF.